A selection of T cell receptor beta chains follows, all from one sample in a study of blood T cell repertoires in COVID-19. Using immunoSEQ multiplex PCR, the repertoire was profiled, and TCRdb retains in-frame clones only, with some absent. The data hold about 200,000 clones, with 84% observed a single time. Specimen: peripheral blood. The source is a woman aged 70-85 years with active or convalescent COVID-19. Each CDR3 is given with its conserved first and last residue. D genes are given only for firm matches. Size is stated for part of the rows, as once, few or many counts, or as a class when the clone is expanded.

CATSVRQANEQFF TGTGCCACCAGTGTACGACAGGCGAATGAGCAGTTCTTC - TRBV24-1 - TRBJ2-1
CASSVGQSTDTQYF TGTGCCAGCAGCGTTGGGCAGAGCACAGATACGCAGTATTTT - TRBV9 - TRBJ2-3
CASSIGRATEAFF TGTGCCAGTAGTATCGGCAGGGCCACTGAAGCTTTCTTT - TRBV19 - TRBJ1-1
CASSHPRGQGSNEQFF TGTGCCAGCAGCCACCCTAGGGGGCAGGGGTCTAATGAGCAGTTCTTC - TRBV14 TRBD1 TRBJ2-1
CASSKRQQSTDVSGNTIYF TGTGCCAGTAGTAAGAGGCAGCAGTCCACTGACGTATCTGGAAACACCATATATTTT - TRBV19 - TRBJ1-3
CASSIGGAGMREKLFF TGTGCCAGTAGTATTGGAGGGGCCGGGATGAGGGAAAAACTGTTTTTT - TRBV19 - TRBJ1-4
CASLRLFNEKLFF TGTGCCAGCCTGAGGCTATTTAATGAAAAACTGTTTTTT many TRBV2 - TRBJ1-4
CASSFGRDALDEQFF TGTGCCAGCAGCTTTGGCCGGGATGCCTTGGATGAGCAGTTCTTC - TRBV7-3 - TRBJ2-1
CASSPWTESSYEQYF TGTGCCAGCAGCCCCTGGACAGAGAGCTCCTACGAGCAGTACTTC - TRBV5-4 - TRBJ2-7
CASIPGQGRATEAFF TGTGCCAGTATTCCGGGACAGGGCCGAGCAACTGAAGCTTTCTTT - TRBV19 TRBD1 TRBJ1-1
CASSIAGSGYGYTF TGTGCCAGTAGTATAGCGGGGAGCGGCTATGGCTACACCTTC - TRBV19 - TRBJ1-2
CASSIARGNQPQHF TGTGCCAGTAGTATAGCCAGGGGTAACCAGCCCCAGCATTTT - TRBV19 - TRBJ1-5
CASSEGQGENNQPQHF TGTGCCAGCTCAGAGGGACAGGGGGAGAACAATCAGCCCCAGCATTTT - TRBV18 TRBD1 TRBJ1-5
CASSNDRAGNQPQHF TGTGCCAGCAGTAATGACAGGGCCGGCAATCAGCCCCAGCATTTT few TRBV6-2/TRBV6-3 TRBD1 TRBJ1-5
CATSDRGDTGELFF TGTGCCACCAGTGACAGGGGGGACACCGGGGAGCTGTTTTTT - TRBV24-1 - TRBJ2-2
CASSSPSGIYNEQFF TGTGCCAGCAGCTCCCCCAGCGGGATCTACAATGAGCAGTTCTTC - TRBV7-2 TRBD2 TRBJ2-1
CASSPWTGGETQYF TGCGCCAGCAGCCCCTGGACAGGGGGAGAGACCCAGTACTTC - TRBV5-1 TRBD1 TRBJ2-5
CASSTTGSGETQYF TGTGCCAGCAGTACCACAGGCTCCGGGGAGACCCAGTACTTC - TRBV6-5 - TRBJ2-5
CASSLRAGGGEKLFF TGTGCCAGCAGTTTAAGGGCAGGGGGAGGTGAAAAACTGTTTTTT - TRBV27 TRBD1 TRBJ1-4
CATSVGGRGDQETQYF TGTGCCACCAGTGTTGGCGGTAGGGGTGACCAAGAGACCCAGTACTTC once TRBV24-1 - TRBJ2-5
CASSGGLEQFF TGTGCCAGCAGTGGAGGGCTTGAGCAGTTCTTC - TRBV25-1 - TRBJ2-1
CASSAVTGFSGNTIYF TGTGCCAGCAGCGCGGTAACAGGGTTCTCTGGAAACACCATATATTTT - TRBV9 - TRBJ1-3
CASSPGLAGHQETQYF TGTGCCAGCAGTCCCGGACTAGCGGGACACCAAGAGACCCAGTACTTC - TRBV27 TRBD2 TRBJ2-5
CASSISEDIRFYEQYF TGTGCCAGCAGTATCTCAGAGGACATCCGGTTCTACGAGCAGTACTTC - TRBV11-2 - TRBJ2-7